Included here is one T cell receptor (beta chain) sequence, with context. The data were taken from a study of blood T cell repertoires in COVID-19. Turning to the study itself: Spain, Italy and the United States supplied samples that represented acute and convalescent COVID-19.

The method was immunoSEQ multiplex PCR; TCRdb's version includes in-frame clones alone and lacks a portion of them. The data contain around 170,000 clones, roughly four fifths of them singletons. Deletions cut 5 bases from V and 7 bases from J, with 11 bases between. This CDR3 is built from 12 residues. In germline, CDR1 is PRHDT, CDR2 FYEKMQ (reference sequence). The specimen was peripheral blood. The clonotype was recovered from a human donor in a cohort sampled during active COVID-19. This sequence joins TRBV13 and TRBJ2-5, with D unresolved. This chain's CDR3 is CASSPIAGTQYF. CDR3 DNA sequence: TGTGCCAGCAGCCCCATCGCCGGGACCCAGTACTTC.